This T cell receptor (beta chain) was profiled in a study of shared clonotypes between healthy human individuals. Every donor was a Caucasian adult from Nashville, Tennessee. Negatively enriched CD4+ T cells were divided by CD45RA into naive and memory. Notes on this clone: Its antigen remains unknown.

Profiled with immunoSEQ multiplex PCR; TCRdb holds only in-frame clones, not every one. Of a few million clones in the sample, 85% to 95% were seen once. J gave up 9 bases and V 4 bases, and 5 bases lay outside the gene matches. The germline gives CDR1 SGDLS, CDR2 YYNGEE. The CDR3 length is 13 residues. Overall study findings and caveats: Among donors, the sharing of clonotypes was expected to be influenced by sequencing depth.

The chain employs TRBV9 and TRBJ1-3; 9 nucleotides match TRBD1. Sequenced: naive CD4+ T cells from PBMCs. Regarding subset: CD45RA+ positively selected. The clonotype was recovered from a man between 18 and 35 years old in good health. Some clones in this sample may be carry-over from other donors' samples. The CDR3 protein is CASSRTGEGTIYF. DNA of the CDR3: TGTGCCAGCAGCAGGACAGGGGAGGGCACCATATATTTT. Supplemented by reference TRBV9 and TRBJ1-3, the full variable domain reads DSGVTQTPKHLITATGQRVTLRCSPRSGDLSVYWYQQSLDQGLQFLIQYYNGEERAKGNILERFSAQQFPDLHSELNLSSLELGDSALYFCASSRTGEGTIYFGEGSWLTVV.